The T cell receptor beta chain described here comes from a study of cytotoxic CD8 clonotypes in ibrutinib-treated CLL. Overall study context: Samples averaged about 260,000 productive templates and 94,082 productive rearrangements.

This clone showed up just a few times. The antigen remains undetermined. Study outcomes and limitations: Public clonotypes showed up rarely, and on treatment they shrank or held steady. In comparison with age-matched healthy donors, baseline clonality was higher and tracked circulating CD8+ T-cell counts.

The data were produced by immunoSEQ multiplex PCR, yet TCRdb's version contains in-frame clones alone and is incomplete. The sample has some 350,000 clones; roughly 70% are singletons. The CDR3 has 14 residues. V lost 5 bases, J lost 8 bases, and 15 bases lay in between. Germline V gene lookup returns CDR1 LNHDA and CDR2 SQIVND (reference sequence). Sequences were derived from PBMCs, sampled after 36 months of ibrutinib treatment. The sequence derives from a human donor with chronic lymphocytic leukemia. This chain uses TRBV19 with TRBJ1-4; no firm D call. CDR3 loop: CASSYGEPTEKLFF. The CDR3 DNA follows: TGTGCCAGTAGTTACGGGGAACCGACGGAAAAACTGTTTTTT.